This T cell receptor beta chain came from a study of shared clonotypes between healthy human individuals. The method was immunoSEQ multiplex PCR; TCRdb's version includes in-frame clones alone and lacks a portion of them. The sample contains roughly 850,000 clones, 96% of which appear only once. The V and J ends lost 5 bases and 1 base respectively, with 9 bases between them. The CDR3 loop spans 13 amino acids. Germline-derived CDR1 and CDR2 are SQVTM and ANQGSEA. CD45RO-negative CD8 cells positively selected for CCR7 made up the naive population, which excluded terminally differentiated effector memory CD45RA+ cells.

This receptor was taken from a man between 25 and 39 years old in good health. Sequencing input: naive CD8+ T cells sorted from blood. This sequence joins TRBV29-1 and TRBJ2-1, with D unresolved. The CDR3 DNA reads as TGCAGCGTTTGTTTAGAGTCCTACAATGAGCAGTTCTTC. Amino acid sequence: CSVCLESYNEQFF.